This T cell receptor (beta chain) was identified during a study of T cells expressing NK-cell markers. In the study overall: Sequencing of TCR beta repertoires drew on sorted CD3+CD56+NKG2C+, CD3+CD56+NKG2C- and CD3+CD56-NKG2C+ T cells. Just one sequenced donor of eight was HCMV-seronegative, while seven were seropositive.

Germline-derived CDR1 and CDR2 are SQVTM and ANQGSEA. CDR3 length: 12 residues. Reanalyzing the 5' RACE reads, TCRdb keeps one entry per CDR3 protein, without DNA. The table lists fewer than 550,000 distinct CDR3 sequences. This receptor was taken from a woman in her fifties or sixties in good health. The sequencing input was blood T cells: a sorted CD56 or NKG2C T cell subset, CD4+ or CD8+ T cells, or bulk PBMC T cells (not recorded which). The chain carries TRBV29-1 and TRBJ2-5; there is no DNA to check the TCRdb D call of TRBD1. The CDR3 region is CSRSGDGETQYF.